These 32 T cell receptor beta chains were all obtained from the same sample, sequenced in a study of blood T cells in healthy people across ages. The use of a sample-barcoded 5' primer and a J-beta primer mix characterized a second PCR of roughly 7 to 11 cycles. MiXCR, applied by TCRdb to the 5' RACE reads, yields one record per CDR3 protein. The repertoire consists of roughly 1,800,000 distinct CDR3 sequences, with approximately 50% occurring once and the leading ten covering approximately 2.1%. Sequencing used blood. Every receptor here comes from a woman between 40 and 55 years old in good health.

Only a few counts were recorded for this clonotype. This sequence joins TRBV6-4 and TRBJ2-6; D unresolved. CDR1 and CDR2 (germline): MRHNA, SNTAGT. Deletions cut 0 bases from V and 0 bases from J, with 9 bases between. This CDR3 region has 17 residues. The DNA for the CDR3 is TGTGCCAGCAGTGACTCGGGATCCTCCTCTGGGGCCAACGTCCTGACTTTC. Protein product: CASSDSGSSSGANVLTF.

The sample holds a few counts of this clonotype. The chain couples TRBV4-3 to TRBJ2-3; 7 nucleotides agree with TRBD2. The CDR3 extends over 15 amino acids. In germline, CDR1 is LGHNA, CDR2 YSLEER. Losses at the gene ends were 4 bases for V and 1 base for J; bases not matched to a gene: 5. CDR3 region: CASSPQRGRTDTQYF. CDR3 in DNA: TGCGCCAGCAGCCCCCAGCGGGGACGCACAGATACGCAGTATTTT.

This clonotype was detected only a few times. The chain combines TRBV20-1 with TRBJ2-1; 10 nucleotides agree with TRBD1. V lost 5 bases to trimming and J lost 3 bases; unmatched junction nucleotides: 4. The CDR3 has 14 amino acids. Germline V gene data show CDR1 as DFQATT and CDR2 as SNEGSKA (reference sequence). CDR3 DNA sequence: TGCAGTGCTCCCGGGACAGGGGTCTACAATGAGCAGTTCTTC. It yields the protein CSAPGTGVYNEQFF.

This clonotype was seen a few times. V gene TRBV20-1 combines with J gene TRBJ2-7, with a tentative D call TRBD2 (5 bases). CDR1 and CDR2 (germline): DFQATT, SNEGSKA (reference sequence). The CDR3 has 14 amino acids. Trimming took 6 bases from V and 3 from J, leaving 18 bases between them. CDR3 loop: CSAEIETSFYEQYF. For the CDR3, the DNA is TGCAGTGCAGAAATCGAAACTAGTTTCTACGAGCAGTACTTC.

Concerning this clonotype itself: Mismatch with germline at one junction end may stem from a read error. V usage is TRBV12-3 or TRBV12-4 and J usage is TRBJ2-1; D possibly matches TRBD1 or TRBD2 (5 bases each). The CDR3 runs 15 residues. As DNA, the CDR3 is TGTGCCAGCAGTTTAGTGGGGACCAATAACAATAAGCAGTTCTTC. Its translation is CASSLVGTNNNKQFF.

The CDR3 sequence: CSAISQDSGAYEQYF. CDR3 nucleotide sequence: TGCAGTGCTATCTCACAGGACAGCGGGGCCTACGAGCAGTACTTC. The J gene is TRBJ2-5, the V gene TRBV20-1, with D maybe TRBD2 (7 bases). The J call may not be correct, given that the DNA end is closer to TRBJ2-7. The CDR3 sequence is 15 residues long. From germline, CDR1 is DFQATT and CDR2 SNEGSKA (reference sequence).

This clonotype was seen more than once but under ten times. The J gene is TRBJ2-5, the V gene TRBV7-8; D uncertain. The CDR3 consists of 16 residues. Trimming took off 5 bases at V and 4 bases at J, with 20 bases between the two ends. The germline gives CDR1 SGHVS, CDR2 FQNEAQ. The CDR3 is CASSATRSQSRETQYF. Written as DNA, the CDR3 is TGTGCCAGCAGCGCTACCAGGTCCCAAAGCCGAGAGACCCAGTACTTC.

The CDR3 DNA is TGTGCCAGCAGCAATACAGGGGGCGTTAGCTACACCTTC. Translation gives CASSNTGGVSYTF. J is TRBJ1-2 and V is TRBV7-2; 9 bases are shared with TRBD1. The CDR3 loop spans 13 amino acids. Trimming removed 5 bases from V and 9 bases from J; junction bases left unmatched: 7. Per the germline V gene, CDR1 is SGHTA and CDR2 is FQGNSA. The entire variable domain, with the rest obtained from reference TRBV7-2 and TRBJ1-2, is as follows: GAGVSQSPSNKVTEKGKDVELRCDPISGHTALYWYRQSLGQGLEFLIYFQGNSAPDKSGLPSDRFSAERTGGSVSTLTIQRTQQEDSAVYLCASSNTGGVSYTFGSGTRLTVV.

V gene TRBV2 combines with J gene TRBJ2-5, with D unclear. The CDR3 is 14 amino acids. CDR1 SNHLY and CDR2 FYNNEI come from the germline V gene. V lost 10 bases, J lost 2 bases, and 17 bases lay in between. DNA for the CDR3: TGTGCCAACAAAGAACAAGCTAAGCAAGAGACCCAGTACTTC. It codes for CANKEQAKQETQYF.

The chain couples TRBV12-3 or TRBV12-4 to TRBJ2-7; 9 bases line up with TRBD1. V lost 5 bases and J lost 1; bases outside the gene matches: 3. The CDR3 spans 14 residues. In DNA, the CDR3 is TGTGCCAGCAGTGACAGGGGGGTTTCCTACGAGCAGTACTTC. This gives the protein CASSDRGVSYEQYF.

The rearrangement links TRBV18 to TRBJ2-4; the D is unclear. The DNA end is a closer match to TRBJ2-5, so the J assignment may be wrong. CDR3 size: 13 residues. Germline CDR1 KGHSH, CDR2 LQKENI. The CDR3 loop reads CASSPVSTGTQYF. As DNA, the CDR3 is TGTGCCAGCTCACCGGTTAGCACTGGGACCCAGTACTTC.

The V and J genes are TRBV5-5 and TRBJ1-1; TRBD1 matches 10 bases. This CDR3 is 17 amino acids long. The V gene end was trimmed by 0 bases and the J gene end by 4 bases; junction bases not matched to a gene: 9. Per germline, CDR1 SGHKS and CDR2 YYEKEE (reference sequence). The CDR3 nucleotides read TGTGCCAGCAGCTTGGTGACAGGGGGCACAGGTCCCACTGAAGCTTTCTTT. It codes for CASSLVTGGTGPTEAFF.

J is TRBJ2-5 and V is TRBV29-1, with 7 positions matching TRBD2. The length of the CDR3 is 13 residues. The junction had 4 bases not matched to a gene; V was cut back by 3 bases and J by 3 bases. Germline CDR1 is SQVTM and CDR2 is ANQGSEA. This CDR3 reads CSVEGGREETQYF. CDR3 DNA: TGCAGCGTTGAGGGGGGGAGGGAAGAGACCCAGTACTTC.

The chain links TRBV7-9 to TRBJ2-1; no clear D gene. Germline loops: CDR1 SEHNR, CDR2 FQNEAQ (reference sequence). The CDR3 is made up of 11 amino acids. Trimming shortened V by 1 base and J by 14 bases, and 9 bases separated the two germline ends. CDR3: CASSLGRGEFF. CDR3 bases: TGTGCCAGCAGCTTAGGACGTGGTGAGTTCTTC. Supplemented by reference TRBV7-9 and TRBJ2-1, the full variable domain reads DTGVSQNPRHKITKRGQNVTFRCDPISEHNRLYWYRQTLGQGPEFLTYFQNEAQLEKSRLLSDRFSAERPKGSFSTLEIQRTEQGDSAMYLCASSLGRGEFFGPGTRLTVL.

This clonotype was counted only a few times. CDR3 amino acids: CATSDLRAGPDNEQFF. The CDR3 DNA follows: TGTGCCACCAGTGATTTAAGGGCAGGACCCGACAATGAGCAGTTCTTC. The chain couples TRBV24-1 to TRBJ2-1; D is undetermined. Germline CDR1 is KGHDR and CDR2 is SFDVKD. The CDR3 contains 16 residues. The germline V and J ends were trimmed by 1 base and 5 bases, with 14 bases remaining between them.

This clonotype was found many times. The chain joins TRBV7-2 to TRBJ2-5, with TRBD1 matching 7 bases. The DNA end is a closer match to TRBJ2-7, so the J assignment may be wrong. This CDR3 spans 13 amino acids. The germline CDR1 and CDR2 sequences are SGHTA and FQGNSA. CDR3 in amino acids: CASSPSTGLEQYF. In nucleotides, the CDR3 is TGTGCCAGCAGCCCCTCGACAGGGCTCGAGCAGTACTTC.

The V gene is TRBV7-2, the J gene TRBJ1-1; D is uncertain. Germline V gives CDR1 SGHTA, CDR2 FQGNSA. CDR3 size: 13 residues. V dropped 4 bases and J dropped 7 bases, with 13 bases sitting between them. CDR3 loop: CASSSNGLYEAFF. The CDR3 DNA reads TGTGCCAGCAGCTCAAACGGACTCTATGAAGCTTTCTTT. The full variable domain, rest sourced from reference TRBV7-2 and TRBJ1-1, is GAGVSQSPSNKVTEKGKDVELRCDPISGHTALYWYRQSLGQGLEFLIYFQGNSAPDKSGLPSDRFSAERTGGSVSTLTIQRTQQEDSAVYLCASSSNGLYEAFFGQGTRLTVV.

In regard to this clonotype: This may be a read error: a much more frequent sequence differs by one nucleotide. The chain uses TRBV6-4 and TRBJ2-5, with 7 bases that match TRBD1. Germline-derived CDR1 and CDR2 are MRHNA and SNTAGT. There are 15 residues in the CDR3. V shed 3 bases, J shed 11 bases, and the junction held 15 bases outside the gene matches. DNA for the CDR3: TGTGCCAGCAGTGATCGACAGGGTGAAGGCAATGAGCAGTACTTC. Its translation is CASSDRQGEGNEQYF.

The chain combines TRBV20-1 with TRBJ2-6; TRBD1 aligns across 7 bases. Trimming took 5 bases from V and 2 from J; bases not matched to a gene: 9. The germline V gene encodes CDR1 DFQATT and CDR2 SNEGSKA (reference sequence). This CDR3 comprises 16 residues. CDR3 sequence reads: CSASRQGQAGANVLTF. CDR3 DNA: TGCAGTGCTTCCCGACAGGGACAAGCTGGGGCCAACGTCCTGACTTTC.

This clonotype was found a few times. This chain connects TRBV29-1 to TRBJ2-5, with D perhaps assigned TRBD1 or TRBD2 (5 bases each). Germline lookup yields CDR1 SQVTM and CDR2 ANQGSEA. V was pared by 3 bases and J by 4 bases, with 21 bases between. This CDR3 comprises 16 residues. The CDR3 nucleotides read TGCAGCGTTGATCCTAGTCTAGGGGCAGGACTAGAGACCCAGTACTTC. This gives the protein CSVDPSLGAGLETQYF.

V is TRBV28 and J is TRBJ1-2, with TRBD1 as a possible D gene (5 bases). Trimming shortened V by 3 bases and J by 5 bases, and 16 bases separated the two germline ends. Germline values: CDR1 MDHEN, CDR2 SYDVKM. This CDR3 has 15 amino acids. In DNA, the CDR3 is TGTGCCAGCAGTTTCCAGGGAGGGGTTGGATATGGCTACACCTTC. Translating gives CASSFQGGVGYGYTF.

The rearrangement uses TRBV5-6 and TRBJ2-5; D is unclear. The CDR3 sequence is 14 residues long. Per the germline V gene, CDR1 is SGHDT and CDR2 is YYEEEE. V was cut by 1 base and J by 1 base, with 8 bases left in between. The chain's CDR3 is CASSLPAGQETQYF. The CDR3 DNA sequence: TGTGCCAGCAGCTTGCCTGCAGGCCAAGAGACCCAGTACTTC.

The chain uses TRBV25-1 and TRBJ2-7, with 9 bases that match TRBD1. Germline V gene lookup returns CDR1 MGHDK and CDR2 SYGVNS. The CDR3 runs to 15 residues. Trimming removed 4 bases from V and 0 bases from J; junction bases left unmatched: 4. CDR3 DNA: TGTGCCAGCAGTGTACGACAGGGGGACTCCTACGAGCAGTACTTC. This translates into CASSVRQGDSYEQYF.

The sample holds a few counts of this clonotype. This chain connects TRBV6-2 or TRBV6-3 to TRBJ2-5; TRBD1 aligns across 12 bases. This CDR3 contains 15 residues. Germline CDR1 MNHEY, CDR2 SVGEGT. V lost 5 bases and J lost 11; bases outside the gene matches: 12. The CDR3 protein is CASSTPGQGAKEQYF. The CDR3 DNA sequence: TGTGCCAGCAGTACGCCGGGACAGGGGGCGAAAGAGCAGTACTTC.

This chain joins TRBV3-1 and TRBJ2-1; D possibly corresponds to TRBD2 (6 bases). CDR3 length equals 15 residues. V was cut by 1 base and J by 10 bases, with 17 bases left in between. Germline CDR1 reads LGHDT; CDR2 reads YNNKEL (reference sequence). CDR3 loop: CASSQGLPEEGEQFF. Written as DNA, the CDR3 is TGTGCCAGCAGCCAAGGACTACCCGAGGAGGGGGAGCAGTTCTTC.

The chain joins TRBV6-6 to TRBJ2-1, with 11 bases identical to TRBD1. The CDR3 sequence is 16 residues long. The germline gives CDR1 MNHNY, CDR2 SVGAGI (reference sequence). V shed 6 bases and J 6 bases; nucleotides not matched to a gene: 10. CDR3 sequence (DNA): TGTGCCAGCAGCAACATCCCCGGGACAGGGGGCAATGAGCAGTTCTTC. It yields the protein CASSNIPGTGGNEQFF.

The V gene is TRBV29-1, the J gene TRBJ2-1; D is perhaps TRBD2 (7 bases). The J call is in doubt because the DNA end fits TRBJ2-7 better. The CDR3 is 14 residues long. The germline gives CDR1 SQVTM, CDR2 ANQGSEA. The CDR3 DNA follows: TGCAGCGTTGGGAGGGGGGGCCTTTACAATGAGCAGTACTTC. This encodes CSVGRGGLYNEQYF.

The chain links TRBV6-2 or TRBV6-3 to TRBJ2-1, with unresolved D. Germline V gene sequence: CDR1 MNHEY, CDR2 SVGEGT. CDR3 length: 15 residues. V was pared by 5 bases and J by 9 bases, with 20 bases between. The CDR3 spells CASSRVDLVLGEQFF. In nucleotides, the CDR3 is TGTGCCAGCAGTCGAGTCGACTTGGTGCTCGGTGAGCAGTTCTTC.

The chain uses TRBV12-3 or TRBV12-4 and TRBJ1-2, with 10 nucleotides matching TRBD1. The V gene end was trimmed by 2 bases and the J gene end by 7 bases; junction bases not matched to a gene: 13. There are 17 residues in the CDR3. CDR3 nucleotide sequence: TGTGCCAGCAGTTTATTGGGGCGACAGGGGGCTATAGGTGGCTACACCTTC. This encodes CASSLLGRQGAIGGYTF.

This chain uses TRBV20-1 with TRBJ2-4; TRBD1 or TRBD2 may be the D gene (6 bases each). Germline V gives CDR1 DFQATT, CDR2 SNEGSKA (reference sequence). The CDR3 runs 18 residues. The V and J ends lost 3 bases and 3 bases respectively, with 24 bases between them. The CDR3 sequence is CSASEQRWGAGGKNIQYF. CDR3 in DNA: TGCAGTGCTAGCGAACAGAGGTGGGGGGCAGGTGGCAAAAACATTCAGTACTTC.

The CDR3 spells CASSLDRGNPFTDTQYF. CDR3 sequence (DNA): TGTGCCAGCAGCTTAGATAGGGGAAACCCCTTCACAGATACGCAGTATTTT. The J gene is TRBJ2-3, the V gene TRBV11-2, with D perhaps TRBD1 (5 bases). CDR3 length: 17 residues. CDR1 and CDR2 (germline): SGHAT, FQNNGV. Trimming took off 0 bases at V and 2 bases at J, with 15 bases between the two ends.

The chain carries TRBV15 and TRBJ2-1; a weak D match, TRBD1 (5 bases). Trimming removed 4 bases at V and 0 bases at J, with 10 bases between. The CDR3 totals 15 residues. Germline V gives CDR1 LNHNV, CDR2 YYDKDF (reference sequence). The CDR3 reads CATSKGSDSYNEQFF. CDR3 sequence (DNA): TGTGCCACCAGCAAGGGGTCAGACTCCTACAATGAGCAGTTCTTC.